Here is one TCR beta chain with its context. The method was immunoSEQ multiplex PCR; TCRdb's version includes in-frame clones alone and lacks a portion of them. The table has over 30,000 clones, almost 90% seen once. The data stem from a study of stem cell transplantation in POMP-related autoinflammatory disease. Looking at the study overall: The study hypothesized thymoproteasome defects skew the TRB repertoire via impaired CD8+ selection.

CDR1 is SGHDT and CDR2 is YYEEEE in the germline V gene. This CDR3 has 15 amino acids. The V gene lost 0 bases and the J gene lost 6 bases, with 10 bases spanning the gap. The chain combines TRBV5-6 with TRBJ2-6; D is unresolved. The starting material was CD4+ T cells from PBMCs, obtained before stem cell transplantation. The TCR comes from a human donor with POMP-related autoinflammation and immune dysregulation (PRAID). CDR3 bases: TGTGCCAGCAGCTTGGTCACAGTTCTGGCCAACGTCCTGACTTTC. It codes for CASSLVTVLANVLTF.